A single sample is the source of the 32 T cell receptor beta chains below, sequenced in a study of long-term antiretroviral therapy in people with HIV (dated by TCRdb to between 2022 and 2023). Sequencing of the TRB variable region was done with the immunoSEQ hsTCRB v3.0 assay at survey level resolution. TCRdb stores this immuneACCESS table with in-frame sequences only. Part of the clones is absent; in the studies checked, under half of the shortfall reflects unresolved V genes, and no reason is known for the rest. For this sample the table gives 6,000 or so clones, of which over 70% were detected only once. The ten largest account for 15% to 17% of the sample. The material was unsorted PBMCs, obtained 0.5 years before starting antiretroviral therapy. Source of these receptors: a middle-aged man with HIV.

CDR3 region: CASSGGTLGEQYF. DNA for the CDR3: TGCGCCAGCTCAGGGGGAACGCTCGGCGAGCAGTACTTC. The V gene is TRBV10-2, the J gene TRBJ2-7, with 7 bases lining up with TRBD1. With 8 bases clipped from V and 6 bases from J, the junction kept 10 bases outside the gene matches. This CDR3 comprises 13 residues. Germline assignment: CDR1 WSHSY and CDR2 SAAADI.

The CDR3 DNA is TGTGCCAGCAGTGAAGCCACAGCGGATGGCTACACCTTC. Protein sequence: CASSEATADGYTF. The chain carries TRBV6-1 and TRBJ1-2; no definite D call. Germline V lookup: CDR1 MNHNS, CDR2 SASEGT. The V end lost 0 bases, the J end lost 6 bases, and 8 bases lay between the germline ends. This CDR3 spans 13 amino acids.

The chain employs TRBV4-1 and TRBJ2-1; 7 nucleotides line up with TRBD2. V was pared by 4 bases and J by 7 bases, with 13 bases of the junction left unmatched. Germline-derived CDR1 and CDR2 are MGHRA and YSYEKL. CDR3 length equals 16 residues. The CDR3 sequence is CASSLWWGGDRNEQFF. In DNA form, the CDR3 reads TGCGCCAGCAGCCTGTGGTGGGGGGGGGATAGGAATGAGCAGTTCTTC.

CDR3 nucleotide sequence: TGTGCCAGCAGTTTAGTAGCGGAATCCTACAATGAGCAGTTCTTC. Its translation: CASSLVAESYNEQFF. The chain has TRBV27 and TRBJ2-1, with D perhaps TRBD2 (6 bases). CDR1 and CDR2 (germline): MNHEY, SMNVEV (reference sequence). V gave up 2 bases and J gave up 1 base, with 9 bases separating them. The CDR3 length is 15 residues.

The CDR3 spells CASSYRRDSPLHF. Written as DNA, the CDR3 is TGTGCCAGCAGTTATAGGAGGGATTCACCCCTCCACTTT. The J gene is TRBJ1-6, the V gene TRBV6-6; no firm D call. The CDR3 has 13 amino acids. In germline, CDR1 is MNHNY, CDR2 SVGAGI (reference sequence). Trimming took off 3 bases at V and 8 bases at J, with 8 bases between the two ends.

The chain links TRBV5-4 to TRBJ1-1; perhaps TRBD1 as D (5 bases). Germline V gene lookup returns CDR1 SGHNT and CDR2 YYREEE (reference sequence). The V end lost 0 bases, the J end lost 6 bases, and 18 bases lay between the germline ends. The CDR3 is 16 amino acids. CDR3 loop: CASSLEGAIFLAEAFF. Written as DNA, the CDR3 is TGTGCCAGCAGCTTGGAAGGGGCGATCTTCCTAGCTGAAGCTTTCTTT.

The chain combines TRBV5-1 with TRBJ1-6, with D perhaps TRBD1 (5 bases). Trimming left V 4 bases short and J 8 bases short, with 13 bases between. This CDR3 region has 14 residues. CDR1 and CDR2 (germline): SGHRS, YFSETQ. DNA for the CDR3: TGCGCCAGCAGCACCGGGACGGATTATTCACCCCTCCACTTT. Protein sequence: CASSTGTDYSPLHF.

This clone was recorded a few times. This chain connects TRBV5-4 to TRBJ2-2; no reliable D call. CDR1 is SGHNT and CDR2 is YYREEE in the germline V gene (reference sequence). Trimming cost V 2 bases and J 5 bases, with 7 bases left between them. The CDR3 has 13 amino acids. CDR3 nucleotides: TGTGCCAGCAGCTTCGGACCTACCGGGGAGCTGTTTTTT. Amino acid sequence: CASSFGPTGELFF.

The chain uses TRBV9 and TRBJ2-2; D is ambiguous. V lost 2 bases, J lost 4 bases, and 3 bases lay in between. The CDR3 has 12 amino acids. The germline V gene encodes CDR1 SGDLS and CDR2 YYNGEE. CDR3 nucleotides: TGTGCCAGCAGCGTCAGCACCGGGGAGCTGTTTTTT. Translating it yields CASSVSTGELFF.

The V and J genes are TRBV27 and TRBJ2-3; D is uncertain. The germline V and J ends were trimmed by 4 bases and 2 bases, with 16 bases remaining between them. CDR3 size: 16 residues. Germline loops: CDR1 MNHEY, CDR2 SMNVEV (reference sequence). This CDR3 reads CASSSTEPPTTDTQYF. Here the CDR3 DNA reads TGTGCCAGCAGTTCGACGGAGCCGCCTACCACAGATACGCAGTATTTT.

The chain joins TRBV7-2 to TRBJ1-2, with a tentative D call TRBD1 (6 bases). The CDR3 contains 13 residues. Germline assignment: CDR1 SGHTA and CDR2 FQGNSA. Deletions cut 5 bases from V and 4 bases from J, with 11 bases between. The CDR3 here is CASSPRDIYGYTF. CDR3 sequence (DNA): TGTGCCAGCAGCCCGCGGGACATCTATGGCTACACCTTC.

The rearrangement links TRBV9 to TRBJ1-5; possibly TRBD1 for D (6 bases). The CDR3 extends over 14 amino acids. Trimming stripped 4 bases from V and 4 bases from J, with 12 bases between. CDR1 SGDLS and CDR2 YYNGEE come from the germline V gene. CDR3: CASSSGTSNQPQHF. CDR3 nucleotide sequence: TGTGCCAGCAGCTCCGGGACAAGTAATCAGCCCCAGCATTTT.

The chain carries TRBV7-2 and TRBJ2-3; TRBD1 matches 8 bases. The V and J ends lost 1 base and 1 base, in that order; junction bases with no gene match: 1. The CDR3 is 15 amino acids. Germline-derived CDR1 and CDR2 are SGHTA and FQGNSA. Here the CDR3 reads CASSLEGQGTDTQYF. Written as DNA, the CDR3 is TGTGCCAGCAGCTTAGAGGGACAGGGCACAGATACGCAGTATTTT.

The J gene is TRBJ1-1, the V gene TRBV11-2, with 7 bases matching TRBD1. With V trimmed by 6 bases and J by 8 bases, 9 bases remained unmatched. Germline CDR1 reads SGHAT; CDR2 reads FQNNGV. The CDR3 has 13 amino acids. The CDR3 is CASRSTGAAEAFF. The CDR3 DNA sequence: TGTGCCAGCAGATCAACAGGGGCCGCCGAAGCTTTCTTT.

This clone has just a few counts. The rearrangement joins TRBV6-1 to TRBJ2-7; D may correspond to TRBD1 or TRBD2 (5 bases each). The CDR3 consists of 15 residues. Trimming took off 6 bases at V and 3 bases at J, with 18 bases between the two ends. Germline V lookup: CDR1 MNHNS, CDR2 SASEGT. The CDR3 region has the DNA TGTGCCAGCAGCGAGTGGGGGACCCGAGGCTACGAGCAGTACTTC. Encoded protein: CASSEWGTRGYEQYF.

Points on this clone: This sample includes further DNA sequences coding for the same CDR3. The rearrangement uses TRBV30 and TRBJ1-5, with 7 bases lining up with TRBD1. Trimming cost V 1 base and J 5 bases; bases outside gene matches: 2. This CDR3 region has 13 residues. Germline V gene sequence: CDR1 GTSNPN, CDR2 SVGIG (reference sequence). CDR3 sequence reads: CAWSGTGDQPQHF. DNA of the CDR3: TGTGCCTGGAGTGGAACAGGGGATCAGCCCCAGCATTTT.

The J gene is TRBJ2-1, the V gene TRBV5-6; 7 positions agree with TRBD1. Trimming cost V 5 bases and J 7 bases; bases outside gene matches: 12. The length of the CDR3 is 15 residues. CDR1 and CDR2 from the germline V gene are SGHDT and YYEEEE. The CDR3 region has the DNA TGTGCCAGCAGTACCGCTCGACAGGGATGGAATGAGCAGTTCTTC. Translating it yields CASSTARQGWNEQFF. The complete variable domain, with remaining parts taken from reference TRBV5-6 and TRBJ2-1, reads DAGVTQSPTHLIKTRGQQVTLRCSPKSGHDTVSWYQQALGQGPQFIFQYYEEEERQRGNFPDRFSGHQFPNYSSELNVNALLLGDSALYLCASSTARQGWNEQFFGPGTRLTVL.

In nucleotides, the CDR3 is TGCGCCAGCAGCCAAACAAACAGGGATACTGAAGCTTTCTTT. Amino acid sequence: CASSQTNRDTEAFF. The chain uses TRBV4-3 and TRBJ1-1, with D possibly TRBD1 on 6 matching bases. The CDR3 has 14 residues. Trimming stripped 2 bases from V and 5 bases from J, with 12 bases between. In germline, CDR1 is LGHNA, CDR2 YSLEER.

J is TRBJ1-1 and V is TRBV13; D possibly corresponds to TRBD1 (5 bases). Germline V gene data show CDR1 as PRHDT and CDR2 as FYEKMQ (reference sequence). Trimming removed 8 bases at V and 3 bases at J, with 10 bases between. The CDR3 runs to 12 residues. The CDR3 DNA reads TGTGCCAGCGCCCTGGGGGACACTGAAGCTTTCTTT. Translation: CASALGDTEAFF.

This clone was seen a handful of times. This chain links TRBV5-1 with TRBJ1-5; D might be TRBD1 (5 bases). Trimming took 4 bases from V and 0 from J, leaving 11 bases between them. The germline gives CDR1 SGHRS, CDR2 YFSETQ. This CDR3 is 15 amino acids long. CDR3 nucleotides: TGCGCCAGCAGCCCCGGGGACGGTAGCAATCAGCCCCAGCATTTT. Protein sequence: CASSPGDGSNQPQHF.

V and J are TRBV5-1 and TRBJ1-4; 7 bases agree with TRBD1. The CDR3 runs to 14 residues. CDR1 is SGHRS, CDR2 YFSETQ, per germline. V lost 4 bases and J lost 4; bases outside the gene matches: 4. This CDR3 reads CASSRDSDNEKLFF. CDR3 DNA sequence: TGCGCCAGCAGCCGGGACAGCGATAATGAAAAACTGTTTTTT.

This clone appeared a few times. This chain connects TRBV28 to TRBJ1-6; 8 bases are a match to TRBD1. The CDR3 is made up of 15 amino acids. The germline CDR1 and CDR2 sequences are MDHEN and SYDVKM. The V gene end was trimmed by 5 bases and the J gene end by 8 bases; junction bases not matched to a gene: 8. The CDR3: CASSAQGGTDSPLHF. In DNA form, the CDR3 reads TGTGCCAGCAGTGCACAGGGGGGGACTGATTCACCCCTCCACTTT.

This clone has just one count. The chain recombines TRBV10-2 with TRBJ1-2; TRBD1 agrees at 8 bases. CDR1 and CDR2 from the germline V gene are WSHSY and SAAADI. Germline trimming cut 7 bases from V and 8 bases from J; bases unmatched to any gene: 6. The CDR3 sequence is 12 residues long. This CDR3 reads CASTDRGRGYTF. Written as DNA, the CDR3 is TGCGCCAGCACAGACAGGGGTCGGGGCTACACCTTC.

This chain joins TRBV6-5 and TRBJ2-7; 9 bases map to TRBD1. The V segment lost 2 bases and the J segment 6 bases; nucleotides outside the gene matches: 11. This CDR3 contains 16 residues. The germline V gene has CDR1 MNHEY and CDR2 SVGAGI. The CDR3: CASSYTTWDRAIEQYF. The CDR3 nucleotides are TGTGCCAGCAGTTACACAACCTGGGACAGGGCTATCGAGCAGTACTTC.

The CDR3 is CASRVGGLSYEQYF. In DNA form, the CDR3 reads TGTGCCAGCCGAGTGGGGGGCCTTTCCTACGAGCAGTACTTC. V usage is TRBV27 and J usage is TRBJ2-7; perhaps D is TRBD1 or TRBD2 (6 bases each). Trimming shortened V by 8 bases and J by 1 base, and 15 bases separated the two germline ends. Germline V gives CDR1 MNHEY, CDR2 SMNVEV (reference sequence). This CDR3 has 14 residues.

The J gene is TRBJ1-6, the V gene TRBV25-1; D remains ambiguous. Germline V gives CDR1 MGHDK, CDR2 SYGVNS. V was trimmed by 4 bases and J by 10 bases, leaving 11 bases between them. CDR3 length equals 13 residues. The CDR3 coding sequence is TGTGCCAGCAGTGCGACAAGTCTCTCACCCCTCCACTTT. This gives the protein CASSATSLSPLHF.

This clone was seen a few times. The rearrangement links TRBV11-2 to TRBJ1-2; TRBD1 is a possible D gene (5 bases). The CDR3 has 13 amino acids. CDR1 and CDR2 (germline): SGHAT, FQNNGV. V was cut by 5 bases and J by 7 bases, with 14 bases left in between. The CDR3 DNA sequence: TGTGCCAGCAGCGGGGCAGGGCCGGGTGGCTACACCTTC. Its translation is CASSGAGPGGYTF.

This clone was observed a handful of times. The J gene is TRBJ1-1, the V gene TRBV12-5, with 9 bases identical to TRBD1. Per the germline V gene, CDR1 is LGHNT and CDR2 is FRNRAP. This CDR3 has 17 amino acids. Unmatched junction bases numbered 10, after V lost 5 bases and J lost 0 bases. The DNA for the CDR3 is TGTGCTAGTGGTCCTTACACAGGGGGCCCCATGAACACTGAAGCTTTCTTT. Translation: CASGPYTGGPMNTEAFF.

This clone was recorded once. J is TRBJ1-1 and V is TRBV9; 9 positions agree with TRBD1. Germline V lookup: CDR1 SGDLS, CDR2 YYNGEE. CDR3 length equals 14 residues. V lost 1 base and J lost 6; bases outside the gene matches: 4. The CDR3 DNA sequence: TGTGCCAGCAGCGTAAGGGGACAGGGCCCTGAAGCTTTCTTT. Amino acid sequence: CASSVRGQGPEAFF. Variable domain in full (rest from reference TRBV9 and TRBJ1-1): DSGVTQTPKHLITATGQRVTLRCSPRSGDLSVYWYQQSLDQGLQFLIQYYNGEERAKGNILERFSAQQFPDLHSELNLSSLELGDSALYFCASSVRGQGPEAFFGQGTRLTVV.

The chain uses TRBV18 and TRBJ2-3; 9 bases fit TRBD2. Germline V lookup: CDR1 KGHSH, CDR2 LQKENI. The CDR3 spans 16 residues. V lost 6 bases to trimming and J lost 5 bases; unmatched junction nucleotides: 12. CDR3 loop: CASSKGQRGAGDTQYF. In DNA, the CDR3 is TGTGCCAGCTCGAAAGGCCAGCGGGGGGCTGGAGATACGCAGTATTTT.

The rearrangement joins TRBV9 to TRBJ2-7, with D possibly being TRBD2 (7 bases). V lost 0 bases to trimming and J lost 3 bases, with 16 bases between them. The germline V gene encodes CDR1 SGDLS and CDR2 YYNGEE. The length of the CDR3 is 16 residues. CDR3 coding DNA: TGTGCCAGCAGCGTAGTCGACGGGGGGCCTCACTACGAGCAGTACTTC. Protein: CASSVVDGGPHYEQYF.

The chain uses TRBV6-1 and TRBJ1-1; 7 positions match TRBD1. V dropped 7 bases and J dropped 5; count of bases not matched to a gene: 4. CDR1 is MNHNS and CDR2 is SASEGT in the germline V gene. The CDR3 extends over 12 amino acids. This CDR3 reads CASTLTGTEAFF. In DNA form, the CDR3 reads TGTGCCAGCACCCTGACAGGGACTGAAGCTTTCTTT.